This TCR beta chain was captured in a study of T cell clones after liver transplantation. Germline V gives CDR1 SGHVS, CDR2 FQNEAQ. V dropped 5 bases and J dropped 0 bases, with 13 bases sitting between them. This CDR3 spans 15 amino acids. This clone was detected once. Sequencing used immunoSEQ multiplex PCR; TCRdb keeps in-frame clones, though not all of them. The profile shows fewer than 85,000 clones, 80% of them singletons. The material was CD4+ T cells from blood, obtained 12 months after liver transplant. The sequence came from a human patient who received a liver transplant. Some T cells may be provided by the graft donor. The chain has TRBV7-8 and TRBJ1-1; no firm D call. In DNA form, the CDR3 reads TGTGCCAGCAGCCCCCCTTTGGTCCTGAACACTGAAGCTTTCTTT. It specifies CASSPPLVLNTEAFF.